The 21 T cell receptor beta chains below come from one sample, sequenced in a study of blood T cell repertoires in COVID-19. Assay: immunoSEQ multiplex PCR; the TCRdb copy retains only in-frame clones and omits some. The sample records around 200,000 clones, about nine tenths being singletons. What was sequenced was peripheral blood. The receptors shown here come from a young man with active or convalescent COVID-19.

The chain is built from TRBV7-2 and TRBJ2-7, with D unclear. Germline-derived CDR1 and CDR2 are SGHTA and FQGNSA. V lost 5 bases, J lost 4 bases, and 12 bases lay in between. This CDR3 region has 13 residues. CDR3 sequence reads: CASSDPPAYEQYF. CDR3 sequence (DNA): TGTGCCAGCAGCGATCCCCCTGCGTACGAGCAGTACTTC.

The chain is built from TRBV9 and TRBJ1-6; 8 bases line up with TRBD1. Germline loops: CDR1 SGDLS, CDR2 YYNGEE. This CDR3 has 14 amino acids. The V segment lost 5 bases and the J segment 8 bases; nucleotides outside the gene matches: 6. CDR3 coding DNA: TGTGCCAGCAGACTCGGACAGGGAGATTCACCCCTCCACTTT. Protein product: CASRLGQGDSPLHF. Based on the CDR3 plus reference TRBV9 and TRBJ1-6, the full variable domain is DSGVTQTPKHLITATGQRVTLRCSPRSGDLSVYWYQQSLDQGLQFLIQYYNGEERAKGNILERFSAQQFPDLHSELNLSSLELGDSALYFCASRLGQGDSPLHFGNGTRLTVT.

This clone was seen just once. The chain combines TRBV7-9 with TRBJ2-3; TRBD2 is a possible D gene (6 bases). This CDR3 comprises 15 residues. Germline V gene lookup returns CDR1 SEHNR and CDR2 FQNEAQ (reference sequence). V was clipped by 6 bases and J by 3 bases, with 16 bases between them. The CDR3 region is CASSGGTGWTDTQYF. The CDR3 DNA is TGTGCCAGCAGTGGCGGGACGGGTTGGACAGATACGCAGTATTTT.

The chain couples TRBV18 to TRBJ2-3; 11 nucleotides match TRBD2. CDR3 size: 15 residues. The V gene end was trimmed by 3 bases and the J gene end by 8 bases; junction bases not matched to a gene: 7. Germline values: CDR1 KGHSH, CDR2 LQKENI. The CDR3 sequence is CASSPLSLAGGTQYF. The CDR3 region has the DNA TGTGCCAGCTCACCTTTATCGCTAGCGGGAGGTACGCAGTATTTT.

V usage is TRBV10-3 and J usage is TRBJ2-3, with a possible D match to TRBD2 (6 bases). This CDR3 comprises 14 residues. Trimming pared 9 bases from V and 5 bases from J, leaving 18 bases between. Germline V gene sequence: CDR1 ENHRY, CDR2 SYGVKD. The CDR3 is CAIARGGTVDTQYF. Here the CDR3 DNA reads TGTGCCATAGCACGCGGAGGGACGGTAGATACGCAGTATTTT.

V is TRBV19 and J is TRBJ2-1, with D perhaps matching TRBD2 (6 bases). V was shortened by 5 bases and J by 7 bases, with 15 bases between the two germline ends. The CDR3 runs 14 residues. Germline CDR1 and CDR2: LNHDA and SQIVND (reference sequence). CDR3 nucleotides: TGTGCCAGTAGTGTAACCTGGGACTCTAATGAGCAGTTCTTC. It codes for CASSVTWDSNEQFF.

This clone has only a few counts. The rearrangement joins TRBV6-5 to TRBJ2-7; TRBD2 matches 8 bases. Germline trimming cut 5 bases from V and 0 bases from J; bases unmatched to any gene: 6. The germline V gene has CDR1 MNHEY and CDR2 SVGAGI. This CDR3 is built from 15 residues. The CDR3 bases are TGTGCCAGCAGTCCTGGGACTAGTAGCTCCTACGAGCAGTACTTC. Protein product: CASSPGTSSSYEQYF.

V gene TRBV9 combines with J gene TRBJ2-5, with 12 bases matching TRBD2. The CDR3 length is 16 residues. Losses at the gene ends were 0 bases for V and 5 bases for J; bases not matched to a gene: 5. CDR1 and CDR2 from the germline V gene are SGDLS and YYNGEE. This CDR3 reads CASSVGRLAGGETQYF. CDR3 nucleotides: TGTGCCAGCAGCGTAGGTAGGCTAGCGGGAGGGGAGACCCAGTACTTC. The variable domain in full, completed from reference TRBV9 and TRBJ2-5, reads DSGVTQTPKHLITATGQRVTLRCSPRSGDLSVYWYQQSLDQGLQFLIQYYNGEERAKGNILERFSAQQFPDLHSELNLSSLELGDSALYFCASSVGRLAGGETQYFGPGTRLLVL.

This clone was observed a handful of times. The chain couples TRBV19 to TRBJ1-2; D is undetermined. CDR3 length: 11 amino acids. Germline V gives CDR1 LNHDA, CDR2 SQIVND (reference sequence). V lost 11 bases and J lost 3, with 10 bases in between. This chain's CDR3 is CAAGTYYGYTF. The CDR3 nucleotides read TGTGCCGCAGGTACTTACTATGGCTACACCTTC.

The genes are TRBV6-9 and TRBJ1-5; 7 bases are shared with TRBD1. The CDR3 spans 14 residues. V lost 4 bases, J lost 5 bases, and 5 bases stayed unmatched. CDR1 MNHGY and CDR2 SVAAGI come from the germline V gene. The CDR3 region is CASSSTGRDQPQHF. As DNA, the CDR3 is TGTGCCAGCAGTTCGACAGGGAGAGATCAGCCCCAGCATTTT.

The chain couples TRBV3-1 (or the pseudogene TRBV3-2) to TRBJ1-2; D gene unclear. Between the trimmed V and J ends, which lost 8 bases and 9 bases, there was a span of 19 bases. Germline assignment: CDR1 LGHDT and CDR2 YNNKEL (reference sequence). CDR3 size: 13 residues. In DNA, the CDR3 is TGTGCCAGCCGCTCCTCGCTGCGGGAACGCTACACCTTC. Protein: CASRSSLRERYTF.

This chain links TRBV6-5 with TRBJ2-3, with D perhaps matching TRBD2 (6 bases). This CDR3 comprises 14 residues. Germline V CDR1 and CDR2: MNHEY, SVGAGI. Trimming took 8 bases from V and 1 from J, leaving 13 bases between them. The CDR3 loop is CASGRDPGTDTQYF. In DNA form, the CDR3 reads TGTGCCAGCGGGCGGGACCCGGGCACAGATACGCAGTATTTT.

V gene TRBV6-6 combines with J gene TRBJ1-5, with D possibly TRBD1 on 5 matching bases. With 8 bases removed from V and 3 bases from J, the gap between germline ends came to 8 bases. The CDR3 totals 12 residues. Looked up from germline, CDR1 is MNHNY and CDR2 is SVGAGI (reference sequence). CDR3 loop: CASAGPNQPQHF. CDR3 bases: TGTGCCAGCGCGGGACCCAATCAGCCCCAGCATTTT.

This CDR3 reads CASSFAGTNHFRYGYTF. The CDR3 bases are TGTGCCAGCAGCTTTGCCGGGACAAACCACTTTCGTTATGGCTACACCTTC. This rearrangement joins TRBV5-5 to TRBJ1-2, with a weak D call TRBD1 (6 bases). The germline CDR1 and CDR2 sequences are SGHKS and YYEKEE (reference sequence). The V end was cut by 2 bases, the J end by 5 bases, with 22 bases between. This CDR3 has 17 amino acids.

The rearrangement uses TRBV3-1 (or the pseudogene TRBV3-2) and TRBJ1-6, with a possible D match to TRBD1 (5 bases). V gave up 0 bases and J gave up 4 bases, with 7 bases separating them. CDR3 length: 15 amino acids. Germline V CDR1 and CDR2: LGHDT, YNNKEL (reference sequence). The DNA of the CDR3 is TGTGCCAGCAGCCAAGAGACAGAATATAATTCACCCCTCCACTTT. It specifies CASSQETEYNSPLHF.

The chain employs TRBV27 and TRBJ1-2; 7 bases fit TRBD1. J was trimmed by 0 bases and V by 8 bases; bases with no gene match: 6. Germline values: CDR1 MNHEY, CDR2 SMNVEV (reference sequence). The CDR3 extends over 14 amino acids. CDR3 nucleotide sequence: TGTGCCAGCCGGAAGGGGGCCGCTAACTATGGCTACACCTTC. It codes for CASRKGAANYGYTF.

This sequence joins TRBV6-5 and TRBJ1-1; D gene unclear. CDR1 is MNHEY, CDR2 SVGAGI, per germline. V was pared by 6 bases and J by 0 bases, with 8 bases between. The length of the CDR3 is 13 residues. The chain's CDR3 is CASSFSMNTEAFF. The CDR3 DNA sequence: TGTGCCAGCAGCTTTAGCATGAACACTGAAGCTTTCTTT.

The V call is TRBV19, the J call TRBJ1-1; maybe TRBD1 (6 bases). The CDR3 length is 14 residues. Trimming took off 7 bases at V and 4 bases at J, with 16 bases between the two ends. CDR1 is LNHDA and CDR2 is SQIVND in the germline V gene (reference sequence). CDR3 in amino acids: CASIQDRPLTEAFF. In DNA, the CDR3 is TGTGCCAGTATCCAGGACAGACCTCTCACTGAAGCTTTCTTT.

This rearrangement joins TRBV30 to TRBJ1-6; D not resolved. Germline V gene data show CDR1 as GTSNPN and CDR2 as SVGIG (reference sequence). The length of the CDR3 is 17 residues. The V end lost 2 bases, the J end lost 0 bases, and 14 bases lay between the germline ends. The CDR3 region has the DNA TGTGCCTGGAGTAAGACACGAACGAGCTCCTATAATTCACCCCTCCACTTT. This encodes CAWSKTRTSSYNSPLHF.

The chain employs TRBV19 and TRBJ2-7; 7 bases are shared with TRBD1. Germline V gives CDR1 LNHDA, CDR2 SQIVND (reference sequence). V dropped 5 bases and J dropped 4; count of bases not matched to a gene: 11. This CDR3 spans 15 amino acids. CDR3 coding DNA: TGTGCCAGTAGTTTAAAACAGGGGATAGGGTACGAGCAGTACTTC. Translated: CASSLKQGIGYEQYF. Filled out from reference TRBV19 and TRBJ2-7, the complete variable domain reads DGGITQSPKYLFRKEGQNVTLSCEQNLNHDAMYWYRQDPGQGLRLIYYSQIVNDFQKGDIAEGYSVSREKKESFPLTVTSAQKNPTAFYLCASSLKQGIGYEQYFGPGTRLTVT.

This clone was recorded a few times. This chain connects TRBV29-1 to TRBJ1-1; 8 nucleotides match TRBD1. CDR1 is SQVTM, CDR2 ANQGSEA, per germline. V was clipped by 7 bases and J by 3 bases; unmatched bases: 4. This CDR3 contains 12 residues. The CDR3 loop reads CSGDRGDTEAFF. In nucleotides, the CDR3 is TGCAGCGGAGACAGGGGCGACACTGAAGCTTTCTTT.